These 25 T cell receptor beta chains share one sample of origin, sequenced in a study of blood T cell repertoires in COVID-19. The data were produced by immunoSEQ multiplex PCR, yet TCRdb's version contains in-frame clones alone and is incomplete. The top ten hold approximately 5.3% of the sample, which has over 200,000 clones, around 80% seen once. Input material: peripheral blood. The receptors come from an elderly man with acute or convalescent COVID-19.

This rearrangement joins TRBV7-3 to TRBJ2-1; 8 positions agree with TRBD2. This CDR3 comprises 15 residues. Germline V gene sequence: CDR1 SGHTA, CDR2 FQGTGA. Trimming removed 5 bases from V and 2 bases from J; junction bases left unmatched: 5. The CDR3 DNA follows: TGTGCCAGCAGCCCCGGACTAGCCACCTACAATGAGCAGTTCTTC. Protein sequence: CASSPGLATYNEQFF.

The chain couples TRBV6-5 to TRBJ1-4, with 9 bases fitting TRBD1. This CDR3 comprises 13 residues. The germline CDR1 and CDR2 sequences are MNHEY and SVGAGI. V lost 10 bases and J lost 4; bases outside the gene matches: 4. CDR3 residues: CATGTGFNEKLFF. CDR3 nucleotide sequence: TGTGCCACCGGGACAGGGTTTAATGAAAAACTGTTTTTT.

The V gene is TRBV2, the J gene TRBJ1-4; 12 bases are shared with TRBD1. CDR1 is SNHLY and CDR2 is FYNNEI in the germline V gene. V gave up 5 bases and J gave up 7 bases; unmatched junction bases: 11. This CDR3 is built from 17 residues. The CDR3 reads CASSTGTGGAFGEKLFF. The CDR3 DNA follows: TGTGCCAGCAGTACCGGGACAGGGGGCGCGTTTGGTGAAAAACTGTTTTTT.

The CDR3 spells CASSSGRPGYTF. CDR3 coding DNA: TGTGCCAGTAGTTCGGGTCGTCCGGGCTACACCTTC. The chain couples TRBV19 to TRBJ1-2; D call uncertain. V lost 5 bases, J lost 8 bases, and 12 bases lay in between. Per germline, CDR1 LNHDA and CDR2 SQIVND (reference sequence). The CDR3 runs 12 residues. Together with reference TRBV19 and TRBJ1-2, the CDR3 gives the full variable domain: DGGITQSPKYLFRKEGQNVTLSCEQNLNHDAMYWYRQDPGQGLRLIYYSQIVNDFQKGDIAEGYSVSREKKESFPLTVTSAQKNPTAFYLCASSSGRPGYTFGSGTRLTVV.

The chain combines TRBV4-1 with TRBJ1-1; 7 nucleotides line up with TRBD1. This CDR3 is built from 16 residues. Trimming at V came to 1 base and at J to 4 bases, leaving 9 bases not matched to a gene. Germline lookup yields CDR1 MGHRA and CDR2 YSYEKL. Written as DNA, the CDR3 is TGCGCCAGCAGCCAAGGCCTCAGGGGGTTTGGCACTGAAGCTTTCTTT. This translates into CASSQGLRGFGTEAFF.

The rearrangement uses TRBV20-1 and TRBJ2-1, with a tentative D call TRBD2 (5 bases). Trimming took 3 bases from V and 11 from J, leaving 14 bases between them. Germline-derived CDR1 and CDR2 are DFQATT and SNEGSKA (reference sequence). The CDR3 has 12 amino acids. CDR3 sequence reads: CSASPSFSKQFF. CDR3 DNA: TGCAGTGCTAGTCCTAGCTTTTCGAAGCAGTTCTTC.

The chain couples TRBV9 to TRBJ2-3; 10 bases line up with TRBD2. Looked up from germline, CDR1 is SGDLS and CDR2 is YYNGEE. The trim removed 0 bases at V and 2 bases at J, leaving 3 bases unmatched. The CDR3 has 16 residues. CDR3: CASSVGAGGTTDTQYF. CDR3 DNA sequence: TGTGCCAGCAGCGTAGGAGCGGGAGGGACCACAGATACGCAGTATTTT.

V gene TRBV9 combines with J gene TRBJ1-5; TRBD1 aligns across 7 bases. Germline CDR1 SGDLS, CDR2 YYNGEE. The CDR3 sequence is 15 residues long. J lost 6 bases, V lost 4 bases, and 10 bases had no gene match. Here the CDR3 DNA reads TGTGCCAGCAGCCCCCACCCAGGGGGAGGTCAGCCCCAGCATTTT. Translating it yields CASSPHPGGGQPQHF. Full variable domain (missing parts from reference TRBV9 and TRBJ1-5): DSGVTQTPKHLITATGQRVTLRCSPRSGDLSVYWYQQSLDQGLQFLIQYYNGEERAKGNILERFSAQQFPDLHSELNLSSLELGDSALYFCASSPHPGGGQPQHFGDGTRLSIL.

This clone is a singleton in its sample. Different DNA sequences within this sample yield the same CDR3. V is TRBV28 and J is TRBJ1-5; D is perhaps TRBD1 (6 bases). The length of the CDR3 is 15 residues. V lost 6 bases and J lost 2, with 14 bases in between. Germline values: CDR1 MDHEN, CDR2 SYDVKM. The CDR3 sequence: CASSSQGLGNQPQHF. The CDR3 bases are TGTGCCAGCAGCTCACAGGGATTGGGCAATCAGCCCCAGCATTTT. Full variable domain (remainder filled in from reference TRBV28 and TRBJ1-5): DVKVTQSSRYLVKRTGEKVFLECVQDMDHENMFWYRQDPGLGLRLIYFSYDVKMKEKGDIPEGYSVSREKKERFSLILESASTNQTSMYLCASSSQGLGNQPQHFGDGTRLSIL.

The rearrangement joins TRBV29-1 to TRBJ1-3; a possible D gene is TRBD1 (6 bases). The germline gives CDR1 SQVTM, CDR2 ANQGSEA. Trimming removed 6 bases at V and 2 bases at J, with 8 bases between. This CDR3 is built from 12 residues. CDR3 DNA: TGCAGCGTACGACAGGCTGGAAACACCATATATTTT. Amino acid sequence: CSVRQAGNTIYF.

This clone was counted once. V usage is TRBV5-4 and J usage is TRBJ2-3; 9 nucleotides match TRBD1. The CDR3 has 16 amino acids. Trimming at V came to 4 bases and at J to 2 bases, leaving 8 bases not matched to a gene. CDR1 and CDR2 (germline): SGHNT, YYREEE (reference sequence). The CDR3 loop reads CASSQKTGGYTDTQYF. CDR3 DNA: TGTGCCAGCAGCCAAAAGACAGGGGGGTACACAGATACGCAGTATTTT.

The chain uses TRBV9 and TRBJ2-3, with TRBD2 identical over 9 bases. This CDR3 is 14 amino acids long. Germline V lookup: CDR1 SGDLS, CDR2 YYNGEE. Unmatched junction bases numbered 5, after V lost 6 bases and J lost 3 bases. CDR3 in amino acids: CASTPSGRTDTQYF. The CDR3 region has the DNA TGTGCCAGCACGCCCAGCGGGAGGACAGATACGCAGTATTTT.

This clone was observed at least ten times. This chain links TRBV5-6 with TRBJ1-6, with 9 bases fitting TRBD1. The CDR3 is 15 amino acids. V lost 2 bases, J lost 9 bases, and 6 bases stayed unmatched. CDR1 and CDR2 from the germline V gene are SGHDT and YYEEEE. CDR3 protein: CASSLGLTGGSPLHF. The CDR3 region has the DNA TGTGCCAGCAGCTTAGGGTTGACAGGGGGTTCACCCCTCCACTTT.

The rearrangement links TRBV5-1 to TRBJ2-1, with 11 bases matching TRBD2. V shed 3 bases and J 4 bases; nucleotides not matched to a gene: 0. CDR3 length: 14 residues. The germline V gene encodes CDR1 SGHRS and CDR2 YFSETQ. The chain's CDR3 is CASSSSGGYNEQFF. The CDR3 DNA follows: TGCGCCAGCAGCTCTAGCGGGGGGTACAATGAGCAGTTCTTC. Full variable domain (missing parts from reference TRBV5-1 and TRBJ2-1): KAGVTQTPRYLIKTRGQQVTLSCSPISGHRSVSWYQQTPGQGLQFLFEYFSETQRNKGNFPGRFSGRQFSNSRSEMNVSTLELGDSALYLCASSSSGGYNEQFFGPGTRLTVL.

The rearrangement uses TRBV5-3 and TRBJ1-1; no clear D gene. TRBV5-3 is classed as an ORF, of uncertain function. This CDR3 has 15 amino acids. V shed 8 bases and J shed 5 bases, with 22 bases lying between them. CDR3 sequence reads: CARREYAYKNTEAFF. The CDR3 DNA reads as TGTGCCAGGAGAGAATATGCGTATAAGAATACTGAAGCTTTCTTT.

V is TRBV10-3 and J is TRBJ1-1; maybe TRBD1 (6 bases). Between the trimmed V and J ends, which lost 10 bases and 5 bases, there was a span of 17 bases. Germline-derived CDR1 and CDR2 are ENHRY and SYGVKD. The CDR3 consists of 13 residues. This CDR3 is CATGGSEGTEAFF. The CDR3 DNA is TGTGCCACGGGGGGCTCCGAGGGTACTGAAGCTTTCTTT.

The rearrangement uses TRBV7-2 and TRBJ2-1, with a possible D match to TRBD2 (6 bases). The length of the CDR3 is 15 residues. The V end was cut by 4 bases, the J end by 10 bases, with 20 bases between. Per the germline V gene, CDR1 is SGHTA and CDR2 is FQGNSA. The DNA for the CDR3 is TGTGCCAGCAGCTCAACCGGGAGTCGTGCGGGCGAGCAGTTCTTC. Translation: CASSSTGSRAGEQFF.

This chain's CDR3 is CATSEGLAGEQFF. The CDR3 nucleotides are TGTGCCACCAGTGAGGGACTAGCTGGTGAGCAGTTCTTC. The chain is built from TRBV24-1 and TRBJ2-1, with 9 bases matching TRBD2. With V trimmed by 4 bases and J by 9 bases, 3 bases remained unmatched. The CDR3 is 13 amino acids. Germline V CDR1 and CDR2: KGHDR, SFDVKD.

The V call is TRBV10-3, the J call TRBJ2-7; 13 nucleotides agree with TRBD2. Germline CDR1 is ENHRY and CDR2 is SYGVKD. The CDR3 sequence is 15 residues long. V shed 4 bases and J 3 bases; nucleotides not matched to a gene: 3. The CDR3 sequence is CAISGTSGSNYEQYF. DNA for the CDR3: TGTGCCATCAGTGGGACTAGCGGGAGTAACTACGAGCAGTACTTC.

The chain is built from TRBV18 and TRBJ1-5; D possibly corresponds to TRBD1 (6 bases). Germline assignment: CDR1 KGHSH and CDR2 LQKENI. CDR3 size: 15 residues. Deletions cut 2 bases from V and 6 bases from J, with 14 bases between. The CDR3 region is CASSPEAGARQPQHF. The CDR3 nucleotides read TGTGCCAGCTCACCAGAGGCAGGGGCGCGTCAGCCCCAGCATTTT.

The chain links TRBV10-1 to TRBJ1-1; D is uncertain. CDR1 is WNHNN and CDR2 is SYGVQD in the germline V gene (reference sequence). The CDR3 is 13 residues long. Between the trimmed V and J ends, which lost 3 bases and 3 bases, there was a span of 8 bases. The CDR3 is CASSEQLYTEAFF. The CDR3 coding sequence is TGCGCCAGCAGTGAACAGTTATACACTGAAGCTTTCTTT.

J is TRBJ2-7 and V is TRBV5-1, with 7 nucleotides matching TRBD1. The trim removed 6 bases at V and 3 bases at J, leaving 9 bases unmatched. Germline V gene sequence: CDR1 SGHRS, CDR2 YFSETQ. This CDR3 contains 14 residues. The CDR3 bases are TGCGCCAGCATGTTAGGGGGCGCGGACTACGAGCAGTACTTC. Translating it yields CASMLGGADYEQYF.

This chain links TRBV5-4 with TRBJ2-1; D may be TRBD1 (5 bases). V lost 4 bases and J 0 bases, leaving 14 bases between the germline ends. The CDR3 sequence is 16 residues long. Germline CDR1 is SGHNT and CDR2 is YYREEE (reference sequence). DNA for the CDR3: TGTGCCAGCAGCCCCGAGACAGCGAGCTCCTACAATGAGCAGTTCTTC. As protein: CASSPETASSYNEQFF.

This clone was seen a handful of times. CDR3 coding DNA: TGCGCCAGCAGCTTGACGACTAGCTCCAATGAGCAGTTCTTC. The encoded protein is CASSLTTSSNEQFF. The rearrangement links TRBV5-1 to TRBJ2-1; 7 bases align to TRBD2. The length of the CDR3 is 14 residues. Trimming took 1 base from V and 6 from J; bases not matched to a gene: 4. CDR1 is SGHRS, CDR2 YFSETQ, per germline. The full variable domain, rest sourced from reference TRBV5-1 and TRBJ2-1, is KAGVTQTPRYLIKTRGQQVTLSCSPISGHRSVSWYQQTPGQGLQFLFEYFSETQRNKGNFPGRFSGRQFSNSRSEMNVSTLELGDSALYLCASSLTTSSNEQFFGPGTRLTVL.

This chain links TRBV6-5 with TRBJ1-5, with 9 bases lining up with TRBD1. CDR1 and CDR2 from the germline V gene are MNHEY and SVGAGI. Unmatched junction bases numbered 6, after V lost 7 bases and J lost 5 bases. CDR3 length equals 14 residues. In nucleotides, the CDR3 is TGTGCCAGCAACGATGGGACAGGGTATCAGCCCCAGCATTTT. Its protein is CASNDGTGYQPQHF.